One T cell receptor (beta chain) is described in this entry. Its antigen target is currently unknown. One base away there is no much larger clone; base qualities are not given. The record originates from a study of T cell responses to AZD1222 COVID-19 vaccine (dated by TCRdb to about 2021). Regarding the study in general: Because spike-specific TCR depth and breadth did not differ between the two schedules, AZD1222 recipients who got a second dose at roughly 4 weeks were pooled with those who got a second dose at roughly 12 weeks. TCR sequencing was performed for approximately 240 trial participants, of whom around 210 were given two doses of AZD1222 and approximately 25 were given two doses of MenACWY control vaccine. Enrollment into the trials was organized by age into subgroups of 18-55, 56-69 and 70-plus years, and those subgroups contained roughly 150, 30 and 60 TCR-sequenced participants, respectively.

Overall study results and their limits: In the small 56-69-year group, the increase in depth fell short of significance, most likely because of low power. Because no day 14 peak-response samples were available, the repertoires could be characterized only after the peak T cell response. Participants were mostly white British, with more females than males. The authors suggested clonal diversity may have been underestimated. Spike-specific TCR breadth and depth rose significantly after two AZD1222 doses compared with day 0 and with MenACWY recipients. Reportedly, close to half of the unique spike-specific TCRs recognized epitopes lying outside the regions that are mutated in the B.1.351 and B.1.1.7 variants. Conclusions about previously exposed vaccinees are limited, since just six AZD1222 recipients were seropositive for SARS-CoV-2 at baseline. The whole spike protein was spanned by vaccine-associated CD4 TCRs, and dominant responses were seen in regions 160-218 and 743-854.

Per the publication, the time point label means: baseline before first vaccination. Samples from vaccinated people were obtained from the UK trials COV001 and COV002, which included a single-blind randomized controlled phase 2/3 trial of AZD1222 (ChAdOx1 nCoV-19) in healthy adults. Trial participant PBMC samples were collected at day 0 and day 28 after the second dose for TCRbeta chain sequencing. The CDR3 regions of human TCRbeta chains were subjected to immunosequencing. As for the authors' bioinformatics: Repertoire TCRs were matched against a reference library of SARS-CoV-2-specific TCRs generated with the MIRA antigen-specificity platform. Breadth was defined as the fraction of unique TCRs that were SARS-CoV-2-associated. Depth was defined as the fraction of total T cells that were SARS-CoV-2-associated. Using the MIRA data, every spike-specific TCR was mapped to the spike region that the TCR reacted to and assigned to either a CD4 or a CD8 class. Log10-transformed breadth and depth values were compared by one-way ANOVA with Sidak's multiple comparisons tests. TCRdb mirrors the immuneACCESS table, restricted to in-frame sequences. Some clones are absent from its copies; in checked studies, under half trace to an unresolved V gene, and the reason for the others is unknown. Clonal size and the V and J genes are those of that table, whereas D and trimming came from the DNA. Recorded for this sample are roughly 140,000 clones; around 88% of them occurred a single time. The ten largest account for under 3.5% of the sample.

The specimen was peripheral blood, collected on day 0 of AZD1222 vaccination. The TCR originated in an adult in good health.

The CDR3 sequence is CASSQGARTYGYTF. Here is the DNA: TGTGCCAGCAGCCAAGGCGCACGGACCTATGGCTACACCTTC. This sequence uses TRBV4-2 and TRBJ1-2; too little of a D gene remains to name it. From the cysteine up to the phenylalanine, the CDR3 has a length of 14 residues. Only CDR3 DNA remains: 42 bases, in frame from the first base. The V end loses 1 base and the J end loses 4 bases, and a stretch of 10 bases separates them. CDR1 is given as LGHNA and CDR2 as YNFKEQ, both from the germline V gene.